This TCR beta chain was found in a study of blood T cell repertoires in COVID-19. Across the study: T cells, B-cell-depleted T cells, or PBMCs provided the cDNA or gDNA that served as material.

Germline V gives CDR1 MNHEY, CDR2 SVGAGI. Trimming shortened V by 10 bases and J by 14 bases, and 18 bases separated the two germline ends. This CDR3 region has 11 residues. Enrolled through a virtual design, the participants were between roughly 18 and 100 years of age and came from under 25 US areas. TCRdb's copy holds only in-frame clones and misses some; the assay was immunoSEQ multiplex PCR. The data contain 250,000 to 300,000 clones, just over 90% of them singletons. Sequencing used PBMCs or T cells enriched from blood (not recorded which). V gene TRBV6-5 combines with J gene TRBJ2-1; D is possibly TRBD2 (6 bases). This TCR derives from a woman between 40 and 55 years old with acute COVID-19. The CDR3 spells CATSAGGVEFF. The CDR3 region has the DNA TGTGCCACTTCCGCGGGCGGGGTGGAGTTCTTC.